This TCR beta chain was captured by sequencing in a study of shared clonotypes between healthy human individuals. Study results and caveats: Investigators expected sequencing depth to affect clonotype sharing among donors.

The data were produced by immunoSEQ multiplex PCR, yet TCRdb's version contains in-frame clones alone and is incomplete. Counted here are over 850,000 clones, around three quarters occurring once; the ten biggest clones make up roughly 0.62%. Notes on this clone: Its target is unknown.

Those who donated were healthy HIV-negative adults, with no recent acute infections or vaccinations reported. Germline CDR1 is SQVTM and CDR2 is ANQGSEA. V shed 2 bases, J shed 6 bases, and the junction held 6 bases outside the gene matches. The CDR3 runs to 15 residues. This chain uses TRBV29-1 with TRBJ2-1; 11 bases are a match to TRBD2. The source of this sequence is a man younger than 35 in good health. Some clones in this sample may be carry-over from other donors' samples. The sample taken for sequencing was memory CD4+ T cells from PBMCs. Subset specified: CD45RA-negative fraction. The CDR3 DNA sequence: TGCAGCGTTGAAACACTAGCGGGAGTCGGCAATGAGCAGTTCTTC. This gives the protein CSVETLAGVGNEQFF.